Below, 17 T cell receptor beta chains from the same sample are listed, as sequenced in a study of type 1 regulatory T cells. TCRdb re-called the reads with MiXCR, one entry per CDR3 protein. The sample lists 88,000 or so distinct CDR3 sequences, 30% to 35% occurring once. The sequenced sample consisted of CD4+ T cells, either the whole sample or a sorted fraction (not recorded which). The receptors here all came from a human donor in good health.

The chain couples TRBV19 to TRBJ2-7; 8 bases align to TRBD2. This CDR3 has 16 residues. V trimming: 4 bases; J trimming: 5 bases; junction bases outside the gene matches: 13. CDR1 and CDR2 from the germline V gene are LNHDA and SQIVND (reference sequence). The CDR3 coding sequence is TGTGCCAGTAGTACATTTGTGGCGGGAGGCTCTGACGAGCAGTACTTC. It encodes CASSTFVAGGSDEQYF.

This clonotype was seen a handful of times. The chain is built from TRBV5-1 and TRBJ2-3, with D uncertain. V lost 3 bases and J lost 6, with 8 bases in between. Germline-derived CDR1 and CDR2 are SGHRS and YFSETQ. There are 12 residues in the CDR3. CDR3 DNA: TGCGCCAGCAGCTATAATTTGGATACGCAGTATTTT. It translates to CASSYNLDTQYF.

This clonotype was seen more than once but under ten times. The chain uses TRBV5-5 and TRBJ1-2, with 10 bases that match TRBD1. V lost 1 base and J lost 7; bases outside the gene matches: 10. Germline V gene lookup returns CDR1 SGHKS and CDR2 YYEKEE (reference sequence). The CDR3 is 16 residues long. CDR3 sequence (DNA): TGTGCCAGCAGCTTGTGGGGACAGGGGAAATTCGGTGGCTACACCTTC. It encodes CASSLWGQGKFGGYTF.

In its sample, this clonotype was seen once. At one end, the junction sequence differs from germline, possibly due to a read error. The V and J genes are TRBV10-3 and TRBJ2-5, with D possibly TRBD2 on 6 matching bases. In germline, CDR1 is ENHRY, CDR2 SYGVKD. This CDR3 is 14 amino acids long. CDR3 nucleotides: TGTGCCATCAGTGAGTCGCGGGACCAAGAGACACAGTACTTC. Translating it yields CAISESRDQETQYF.

The gene calls are TRBV6-5 and TRBJ1-1; D not certain. There are 12 residues in the CDR3. V shed 3 bases and J shed 2 bases, with 4 bases lying between them. Germline V gene data show CDR1 as MNHEY and CDR2 as SVGAGI. CDR3 loop: CASSYPNTEAFF. CDR3 sequence (DNA): TGTGCCAGCAGTTATCCAAACACTGAAGCTTTCTTT.

This rearrangement joins TRBV7-8 to TRBJ1-1; D perhaps matches TRBD1 (5 bases). With 1 base removed from V and 4 bases from J, the gap between germline ends came to 19 bases. Germline V gene sequence: CDR1 SGHVS, CDR2 FQNEAQ. This CDR3 has 17 residues. CDR3 protein: CASSLVGRGPLSTEAFF. The CDR3 coding sequence is TGTGCCAGCAGCTTAGTAGGGAGGGGTCCCTTGAGCACTGAAGCTTTCTTT.

This clonotype was counted only a few times. The chain carries TRBV6-5 and TRBJ2-3; TRBD2 is a possible D gene (5 bases). CDR3 size: 14 residues. Germline assignment: CDR1 MNHEY and CDR2 SVGAGI. The V and J ends lost 6 bases and 4 bases respectively, with 14 bases between them. The CDR3: CASRRGLAADTQYF. DNA for the CDR3: TGTGCCAGCAGGAGAGGCCTAGCAGCAGATACGCAGTATTTT.

The chain employs TRBV5-6 and TRBJ1-1; 7 bases are shared with TRBD1. Losses at the gene ends were 5 bases for V and 4 bases for J; bases not matched to a gene: 5. CDR1 and CDR2 (germline): SGHDT, YYEEEE. The CDR3 extends over 13 amino acids. The CDR3 bases are TGTGCCAGCAGACCAGGGACAGCCACTGAAGCTTTCTTT. Encoded protein: CASRPGTATEAFF.

The V gene is TRBV7-9, the J gene TRBJ1-4; no reliable D call. The CDR3 extends over 14 amino acids. Trimming cost V 0 bases and J 10 bases, with 12 bases left between them. Germline CDR1 is SEHNR and CDR2 is FQNEAQ (reference sequence). The CDR3 nucleotides are TGTGCCAGCAGCTTAGCGGGCAATGATGGAAAACTGTTTTTT. As protein: CASSLAGNDGKLFF.

A few counts support this clonotype. V usage is TRBV18 and J usage is TRBJ2-2, with D uncertain. Trimming removed 3 bases from V and 8 bases from J, with 7 bases in between. CDR1 is KGHSH, CDR2 LQKENI, per germline. The CDR3 totals 12 residues. Here the CDR3 DNA reads TGTGCCAGCTCACCCATGTTGGGGGAGCTGTTTTTT. Protein sequence: CASSPMLGELFF.

The chain has TRBV20-1 and TRBJ2-7; 10 bases align to TRBD2. This CDR3 has 14 residues. Germline trimming cut 5 bases from V and 1 base from J; bases unmatched to any gene: 5. Germline loops: CDR1 DFQATT, CDR2 SNEGSKA (reference sequence). The CDR3 DNA is TGCAGTGCTCCGACTAGCGGGTCGTCCTACGAGCAGTACTTC. Its protein is CSAPTSGSSYEQYF.

This clonotype occurred many times. V gene TRBV7-2 combines with J gene TRBJ2-3, with D maybe TRBD2 (6 bases). Germline CDR1 SGHTA, CDR2 FQGNSA. The CDR3 contains 15 residues. V gave up 0 bases and J gave up 1 base, with 8 bases separating them. The CDR3 nucleotides read TGTGCCAGCAGCTTAGCTCTAGCGCGCACAGATACGCAGTATTTT. Translating it yields CASSLALARTDTQYF.

The chain links TRBV4-1 to TRBJ2-1; tentatively, D is TRBD2 (5 bases). The V gene lost 0 bases and the J gene lost 4 bases, with 10 bases spanning the gap. The V gene's germline CDR1 is MGHRA and CDR2 YSYEKL. The CDR3 sequence is 15 residues long. CDR3 bases: TGCGCCAGCAGCCAAGATGTACGCGGGTACAATGAGCAGTTCTTC. This codes for CASSQDVRGYNEQFF.

The chain uses TRBV6-1 and TRBJ2-5; no firm D call. There are 13 residues in the CDR3. Germline V gene data show CDR1 as MNHNS and CDR2 as SASEGT. Between the trimmed V and J ends, which lost 7 bases and 2 bases, there was a span of 11 bases. CDR3 nucleotides: TGTGCCAGCATCCCCCCCGCACAAGAGACCCAGTACTTC. Protein product: CASIPPAQETQYF.

This clonotype was picked up a small number of times. The chain couples TRBV4-2 to TRBJ2-3, with 13 bases fitting TRBD2. Trimming took 1 base from V and 5 from J; bases not matched to a gene: 6. The CDR3 is 17 amino acids. Per germline, CDR1 LGHNA and CDR2 YNFKEQ. This chain's CDR3 is CASSQVLAGGLEDTQYF. CDR3 nucleotides: TGTGCCAGCAGCCAAGTACTAGCGGGAGGGCTGGAAGATACGCAGTATTTT.

This clonotype has just a few counts. The CDR3: CASKRTSGSNIQYF. The CDR3 coding sequence is TGTGCCAGTAAGAGGACTAGCGGGAGTAACATTCAGTACTTC. The chain combines TRBV19 with TRBJ2-4; TRBD2 agrees at 13 bases. Germline CDR1 reads LNHDA; CDR2 reads SQIVND (reference sequence). The CDR3 loop spans 14 amino acids. With V trimmed by 7 bases and J by 7 bases, 4 bases remained unmatched.

The V gene is TRBV19, the J gene TRBJ1-2; possibly TRBD1 for D (6 bases). Germline assignment: CDR1 LNHDA and CDR2 SQIVND (reference sequence). The CDR3 spans 13 residues. V lost 6 bases, J lost 7 bases, and 15 bases lay in between. The CDR3 sequence: CASSPPDRRGYTF. The CDR3 bases are TGTGCCAGTAGCCCCCCGGACAGACGTGGCTACACCTTC.